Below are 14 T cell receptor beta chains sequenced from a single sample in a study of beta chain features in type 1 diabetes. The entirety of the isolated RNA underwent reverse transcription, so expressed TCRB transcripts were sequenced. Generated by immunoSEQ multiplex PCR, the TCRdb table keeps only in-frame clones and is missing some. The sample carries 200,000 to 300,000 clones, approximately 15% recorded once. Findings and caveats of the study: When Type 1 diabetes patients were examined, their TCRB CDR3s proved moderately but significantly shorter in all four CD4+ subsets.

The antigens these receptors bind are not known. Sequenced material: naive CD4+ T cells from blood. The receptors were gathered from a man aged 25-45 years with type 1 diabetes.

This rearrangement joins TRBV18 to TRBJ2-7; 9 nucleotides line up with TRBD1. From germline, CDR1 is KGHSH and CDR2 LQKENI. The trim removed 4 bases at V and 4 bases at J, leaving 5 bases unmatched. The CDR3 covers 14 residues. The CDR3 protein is CASSLMGQGYEQYF. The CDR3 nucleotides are TGTGCCAGCTCACTAATGGGACAGGGTTACGAGCAGTACTTC.

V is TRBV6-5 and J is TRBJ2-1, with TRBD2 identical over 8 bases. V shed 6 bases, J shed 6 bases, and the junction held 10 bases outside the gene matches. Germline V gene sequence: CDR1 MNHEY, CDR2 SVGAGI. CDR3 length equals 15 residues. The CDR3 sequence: CASRTGGLGRNEQFF. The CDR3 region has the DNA TGTGCCAGCAGAACGGGGGGACTAGGTCGCAATGAGCAGTTCTTC.

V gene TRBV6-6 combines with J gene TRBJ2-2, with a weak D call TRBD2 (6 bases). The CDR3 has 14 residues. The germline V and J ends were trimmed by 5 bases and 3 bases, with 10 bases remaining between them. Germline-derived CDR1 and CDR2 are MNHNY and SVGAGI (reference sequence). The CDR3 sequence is CASSRDLYTGELFF. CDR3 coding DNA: TGTGCCAGCAGTCGGGACTTATACACCGGGGAGCTGTTTTTT.

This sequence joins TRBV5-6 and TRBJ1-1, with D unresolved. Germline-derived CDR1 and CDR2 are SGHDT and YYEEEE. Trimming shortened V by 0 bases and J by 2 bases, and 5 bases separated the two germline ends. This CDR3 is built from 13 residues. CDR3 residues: CASSLGVNTEAFF. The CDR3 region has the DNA TGTGCCAGCAGCTTGGGAGTAAACACTGAAGCTTTCTTT.

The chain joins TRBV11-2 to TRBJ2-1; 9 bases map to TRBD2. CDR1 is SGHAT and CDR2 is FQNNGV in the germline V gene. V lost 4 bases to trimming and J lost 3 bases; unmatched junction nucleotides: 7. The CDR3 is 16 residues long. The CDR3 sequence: CASSSRLAAVYNEQFF. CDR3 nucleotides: TGTGCCAGCAGCTCTAGACTAGCGGCGGTCTACAATGAGCAGTTCTTC.

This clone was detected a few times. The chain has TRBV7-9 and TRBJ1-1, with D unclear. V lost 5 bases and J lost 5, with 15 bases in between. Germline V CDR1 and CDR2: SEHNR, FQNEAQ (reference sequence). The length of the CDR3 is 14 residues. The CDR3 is CASSARSPGTEAFF. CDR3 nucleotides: TGTGCCAGCAGCGCCCGCAGCCCGGGGACTGAAGCTTTCTTT.

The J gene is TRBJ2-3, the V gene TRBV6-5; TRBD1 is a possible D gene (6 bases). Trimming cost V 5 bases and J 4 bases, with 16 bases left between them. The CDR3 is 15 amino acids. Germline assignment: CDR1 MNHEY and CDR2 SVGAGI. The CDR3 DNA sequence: TGTGCCAGCAGTCGAGGGACAAAGATTGCAGATACGCAGTATTTT. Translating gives CASSRGTKIADTQYF.

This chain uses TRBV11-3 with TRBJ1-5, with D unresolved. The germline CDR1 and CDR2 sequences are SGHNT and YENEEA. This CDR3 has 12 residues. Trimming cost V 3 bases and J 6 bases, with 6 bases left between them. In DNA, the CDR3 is TGTGCCAGCAGCTTCCCAGGTCAGCCCCAGCATTTT. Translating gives CASSFPGQPQHF.

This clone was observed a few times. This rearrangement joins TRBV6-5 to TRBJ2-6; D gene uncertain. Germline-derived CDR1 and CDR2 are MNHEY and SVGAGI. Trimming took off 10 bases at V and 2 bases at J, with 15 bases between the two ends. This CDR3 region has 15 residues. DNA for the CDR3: TGTGCCACCTCTCGGTTTGGGCCTGGGGCCAACGTCCTGACTTTC. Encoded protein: CATSRFGPGANVLTF.

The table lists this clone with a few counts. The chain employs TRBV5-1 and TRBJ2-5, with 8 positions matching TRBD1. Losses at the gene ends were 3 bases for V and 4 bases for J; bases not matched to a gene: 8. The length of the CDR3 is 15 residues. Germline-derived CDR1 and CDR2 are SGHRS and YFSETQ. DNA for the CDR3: TGCGCCAGCAGCTGGGCGGACAGGGTGTTAGAGACCCAGTACTTC. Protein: CASSWADRVLETQYF.

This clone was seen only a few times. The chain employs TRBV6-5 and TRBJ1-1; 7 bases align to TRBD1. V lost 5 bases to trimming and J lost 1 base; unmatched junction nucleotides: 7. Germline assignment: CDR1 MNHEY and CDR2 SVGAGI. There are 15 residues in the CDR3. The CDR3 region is CASSPPGQPNTEAFF. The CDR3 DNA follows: TGTGCCAGCAGTCCTCCGGGACAGCCGAACACTGAAGCTTTCTTT.

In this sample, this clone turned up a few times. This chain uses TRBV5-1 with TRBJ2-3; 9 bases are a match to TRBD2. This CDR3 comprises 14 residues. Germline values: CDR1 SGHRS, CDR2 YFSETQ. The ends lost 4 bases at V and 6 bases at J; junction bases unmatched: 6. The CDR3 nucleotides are TGCGCCAGCAGCCTGCTAGCGGGGTCTGATACGCAGTATTTT. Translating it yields CASSLLAGSDTQYF.

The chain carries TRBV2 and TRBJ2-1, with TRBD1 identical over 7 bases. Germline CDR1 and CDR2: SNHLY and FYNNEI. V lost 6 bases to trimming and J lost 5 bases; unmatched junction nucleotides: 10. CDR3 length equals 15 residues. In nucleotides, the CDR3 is TGTGCCAGCAGGGGAGACAGGGCTAACCACAATGAGCAGTTCTTC. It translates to CASRGDRANHNEQFF.

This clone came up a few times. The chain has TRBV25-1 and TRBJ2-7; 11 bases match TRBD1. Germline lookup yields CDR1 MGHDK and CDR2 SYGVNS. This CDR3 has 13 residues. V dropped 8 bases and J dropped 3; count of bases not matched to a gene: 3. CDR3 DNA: TGTGCCAGCGCCGGGACAGGGGGCTACGAGCAGTACTTC. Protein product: CASAGTGGYEQYF.